This TCR gamma chain was captured in a study of γδ T cells in repeated Plasmodium falciparum infection. This clone was seen at least ten times. Its antigen is not known. One base separates it from a far larger clone, so it is likely a read error. Other DNA sequences in this sample translate to the same CDR3. Gammadelta T cells were flow-sorted from PBMC into Vgamma9/Vdelta2+ and Vdelta2-negative populations for bulk analysis. Findings and caveats of the study: Vdelta2-negative gammadelta repertoires, largely Vdelta1+, seemingly showed infection-driven waves of new clonal selection. Vgamma9/Vdelta2+ T cells showed a stable polyclonal repertoire with shared TCRgamma sequences.

TCRdb reprocessed the multiplex PCR reads using CATT. There are some 13,000 gamma-chain clones in the sample; 1.5% to 2% occur only once, and around 26% lies in the top ten. CDR1 is VINAFY and CDR2 is YDVSNSKD in the germline V gene. This CDR3 is 13 amino acids long. The V and J ends lost 0 bases and 8 bases, in that order; junction bases with no gene match: 7. This TCR was recovered from a pool of human donors (malaria-infected and uninfected, not separated). Sequencing used gamma-delta T cells from blood. The chain links TRGV5 to TRGJ1 or TRGJ2. Because TCRdb records no J gene, it was assigned here through a match of the DNA to germline. DNA of the CDR3: TGTGCCACCTGGGACAGGCCCTTCGATAAGAAACTCTTT. Its translation: CATWDRPFDKKLF.